This entry concerns a single T cell receptor beta chain. The sample is drawn from a study of blood T cell repertoires in COVID-19. About the research overall: Researchers got acute and convalescent COVID-19 samples from the United States, Italy and Spain. The cDNA or gDNA used as material had been derived from T cells, B-cell-depleted T cells, or PBMCs.

Between the trimmed V and J ends, which lost 3 bases and 2 bases, there was a span of 15 bases. Germline CDR1 and CDR2: MNHEY and SMNVEV (reference sequence). This CDR3 comprises 16 residues. In the original analysis: Scientists estimated how many nucleated cells there were by amplifying reference gene primers. Libraries were prepared by immunoSEQ multiplex PCR; TCRdb keeps only in-frame clonotypes and omits some of them. Clone size and V and J calls were adopted from that table, with D and trimming inferred from the DNA. This sample has about 330,000 clones, with approximately 82% found just once. The rearrangement links TRBV27 to TRBJ2-3; the D is unclear. Sequencing was carried out using peripheral blood. The receptor comes from a woman between 50 and 59 years old with acute or convalescent COVID-19. CDR3 sequence reads: CASSLAGLPPTDTQYF. The DNA of the CDR3 is TGTGCCAGCAGTTTGGCAGGCCTGCCCCCCACAGATACGCAGTATTTT.